This T cell receptor beta chain came from a study of CD8 T cells in ankylosing spondylitis. In the case of this clonotype: The antigen remains unidentified.

The CDR3 is 14 amino acids. Germline V lookup: CDR1 SGDLS, CDR2 YYNGEE. The ends were cut back, 0 bases at V and 4 bases at J, with 10 bases in the middle. Quantitative molecular-barcoded 5'-RACE generated the TCR beta libraries. MiXCR, run by TCRdb on the 5' RACE reads, gives a single entry per CDR3 protein. Among hundreds of thousands of distinct CDR3 sequences listed, about 12% were seen once. Study conclusions and caveats: Reportedly, matched ankylosing spondylitis synovial fluid was significantly enriched for disease-linked clones. In ankylosing spondylitis blood, a motif of roughly eight highly homologous TCR beta variants appeared characteristic.

This receptor was identified in a male donor with ankylosing spondylitis. V is TRBV9 and J is TRBJ1-2; no definite D call. Sequenced sample: blood, either unsorted or a sorted T cell fraction (not recorded which). The CDR3 spells CASSVAARPYGYTF. The CDR3 DNA is TGTGCCAGCAGCGTAGCGGCCAGACCCTATGGCTACACCTTC.